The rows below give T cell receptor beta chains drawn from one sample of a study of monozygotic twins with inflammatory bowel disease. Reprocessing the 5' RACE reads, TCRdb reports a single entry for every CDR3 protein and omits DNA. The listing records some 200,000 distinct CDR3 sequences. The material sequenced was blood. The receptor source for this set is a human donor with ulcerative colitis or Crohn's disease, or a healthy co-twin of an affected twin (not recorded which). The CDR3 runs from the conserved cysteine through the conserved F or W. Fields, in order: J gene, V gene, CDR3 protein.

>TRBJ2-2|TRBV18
CASSPPMSGELFF
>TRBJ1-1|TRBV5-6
CASSLVGISAFF
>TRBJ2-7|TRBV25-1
CATQINYEQYF
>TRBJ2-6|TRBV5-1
CASSLGSGGLPTGANVLTF
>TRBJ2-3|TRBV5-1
CASSVNIDTQYF
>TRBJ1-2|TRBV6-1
CASSDNPQPNNYGYTF
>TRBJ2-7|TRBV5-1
CASSPSAQYEQYF
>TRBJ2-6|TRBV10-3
CAISDGGYSTGANVLTF
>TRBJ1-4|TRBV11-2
CASSLPGLNEKLFF
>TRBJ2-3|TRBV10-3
CAIRDPGKPRGDTQYF
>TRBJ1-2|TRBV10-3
CAISGAETNYGYTF
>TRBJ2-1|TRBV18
CASSPGQGQSSYNEQFF
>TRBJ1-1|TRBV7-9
CASSLPGQYYMNTEAFF
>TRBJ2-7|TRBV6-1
CASSEGGGGAGALIRQYF
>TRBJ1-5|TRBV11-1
CASSPRGAPQGSNQPQHF
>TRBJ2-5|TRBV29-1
CSVEIGQHQETQYF
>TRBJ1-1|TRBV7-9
CASSLGFTGGAFF
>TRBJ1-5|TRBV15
CATSTSRRINSNQPQHF
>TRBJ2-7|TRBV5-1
CASSLAGQGSYEQYF
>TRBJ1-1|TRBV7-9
CASSLDPRGGYTEAFF
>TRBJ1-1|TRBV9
CASSVAAGEASYVAFF
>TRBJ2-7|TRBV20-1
CSARDRDEQYF
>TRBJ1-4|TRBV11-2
CASSLWGRNEKLFF
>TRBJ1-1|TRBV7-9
CASSLIQGAGNTEAFF
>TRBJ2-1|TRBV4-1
CASSPTPLTMGGNEQFF
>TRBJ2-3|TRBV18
CASSRTSGSTDTQYF
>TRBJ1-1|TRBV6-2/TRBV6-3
CASSSVGYLNTEAFF
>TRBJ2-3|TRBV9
CASSARAPGLAPTDTQYF
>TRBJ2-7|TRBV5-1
CASSSGQVSYEQYF
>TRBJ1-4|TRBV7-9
CASSLERPNEKLFF
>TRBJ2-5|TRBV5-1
CASSTSRPGQATQETQYF
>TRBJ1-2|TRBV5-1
CASSQDGNYGYTF
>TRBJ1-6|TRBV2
CASHPDTVRPLHF
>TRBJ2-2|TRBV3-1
CASRQTSGVDTGELFF
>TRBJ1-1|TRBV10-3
CAISERAGGSAEAFF
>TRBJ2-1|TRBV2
CASSDPPGQGDEQFF
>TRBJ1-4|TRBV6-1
CASSEEGGQGAEKLFF
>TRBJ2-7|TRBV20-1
CSAREEASGGSYEQYF
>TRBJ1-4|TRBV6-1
CASSEAPLQGAREKLFF
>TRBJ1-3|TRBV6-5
CASSSKGTGSGNTIYF
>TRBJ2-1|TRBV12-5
CASGLGLPSSYNEQFF
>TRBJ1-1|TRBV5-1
CASSPRQGKNTEAFF
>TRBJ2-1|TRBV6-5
CASSYAGAGNEQFF
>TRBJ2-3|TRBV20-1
CSARDLGGGAWSTDTQYF
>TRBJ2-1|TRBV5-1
CASSPGDSTNNEQFF
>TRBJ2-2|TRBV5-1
CASSLSGTGQVASGELFF
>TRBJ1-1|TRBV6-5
CASSQPFTEAFF